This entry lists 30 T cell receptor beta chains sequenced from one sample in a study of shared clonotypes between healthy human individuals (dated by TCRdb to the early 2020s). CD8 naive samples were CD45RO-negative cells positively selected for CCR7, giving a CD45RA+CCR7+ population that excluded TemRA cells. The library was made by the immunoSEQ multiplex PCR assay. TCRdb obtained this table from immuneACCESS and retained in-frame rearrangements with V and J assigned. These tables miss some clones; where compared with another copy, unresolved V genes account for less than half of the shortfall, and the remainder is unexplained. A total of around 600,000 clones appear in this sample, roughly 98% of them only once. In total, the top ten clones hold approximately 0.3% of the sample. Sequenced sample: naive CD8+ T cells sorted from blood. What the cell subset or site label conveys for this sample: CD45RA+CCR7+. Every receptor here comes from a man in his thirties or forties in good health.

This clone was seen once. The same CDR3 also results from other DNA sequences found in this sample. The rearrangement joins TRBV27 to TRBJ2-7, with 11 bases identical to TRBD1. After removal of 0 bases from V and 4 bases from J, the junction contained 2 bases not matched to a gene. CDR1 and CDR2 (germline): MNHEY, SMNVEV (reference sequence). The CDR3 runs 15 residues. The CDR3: CASSLSGTGGYEQYF. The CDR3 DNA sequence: TGTGCCAGCAGTTTATCGGGGACAGGGGGTTACGAGCAGTACTTC.

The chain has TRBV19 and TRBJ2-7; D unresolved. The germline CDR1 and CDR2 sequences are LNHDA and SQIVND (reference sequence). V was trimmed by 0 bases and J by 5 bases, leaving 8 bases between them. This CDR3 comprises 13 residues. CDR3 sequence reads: CASSIERSHEQYF. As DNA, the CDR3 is TGTGCCAGTAGTATAGAGAGGTCCCACGAGCAGTACTTC.

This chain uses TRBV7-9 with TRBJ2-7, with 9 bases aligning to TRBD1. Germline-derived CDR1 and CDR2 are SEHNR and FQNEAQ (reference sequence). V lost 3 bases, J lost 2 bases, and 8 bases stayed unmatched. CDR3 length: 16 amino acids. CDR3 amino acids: CASSFPPGQGTYEQYF. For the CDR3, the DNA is TGTGCCAGCAGCTTCCCCCCGGGACAGGGAACCTACGAGCAGTACTTC.

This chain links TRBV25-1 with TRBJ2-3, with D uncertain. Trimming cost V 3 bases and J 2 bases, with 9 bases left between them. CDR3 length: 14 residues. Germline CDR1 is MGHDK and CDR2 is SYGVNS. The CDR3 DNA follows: TGTGCCAGCAGTGAGTTAGCTAACACAGATACGCAGTATTTT. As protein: CASSELANTDTQYF. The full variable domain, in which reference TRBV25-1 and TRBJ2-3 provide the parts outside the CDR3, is EADIYQTPRYLVIGTGKKITLECSQTMGHDKMYWYQQDPGMELHLIHYSYGVNSTEKGDLSSESTVSRIRTEHFPLTLESARPSHTSQYLCASSELANTDTQYFGPGTRLTVL.

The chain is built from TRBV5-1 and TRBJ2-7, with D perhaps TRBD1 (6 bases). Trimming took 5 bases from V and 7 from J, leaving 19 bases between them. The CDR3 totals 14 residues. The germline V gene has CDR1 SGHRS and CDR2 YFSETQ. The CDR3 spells CASSYKGVIEEQYF. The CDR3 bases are TGCGCCAGCAGTTACAAGGGGGTCATCGAGGAGCAGTACTTC.

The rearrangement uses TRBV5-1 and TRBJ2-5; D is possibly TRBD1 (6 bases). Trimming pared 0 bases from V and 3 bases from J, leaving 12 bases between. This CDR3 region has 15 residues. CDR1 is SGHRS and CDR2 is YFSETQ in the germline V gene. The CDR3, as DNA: TGCGCCAGCAGCTTGGGACAGACAGGAAAAGAGACCCAGTACTTC. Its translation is CASSLGQTGKETQYF.

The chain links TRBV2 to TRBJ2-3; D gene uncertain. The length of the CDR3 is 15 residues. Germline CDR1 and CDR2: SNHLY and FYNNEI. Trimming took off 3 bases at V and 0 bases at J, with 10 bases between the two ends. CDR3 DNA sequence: TGTGCCAGCAGTGATAGTGGCACTAGCACAGATACGCAGTATTTT. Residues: CASSDSGTSTDTQYF.

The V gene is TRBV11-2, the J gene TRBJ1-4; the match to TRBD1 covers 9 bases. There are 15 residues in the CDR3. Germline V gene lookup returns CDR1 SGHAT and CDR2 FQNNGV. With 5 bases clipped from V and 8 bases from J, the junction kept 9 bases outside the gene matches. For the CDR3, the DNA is TGTGCCAGCAGCCCCTGGGACAGGGTGGAGGAAAAACTGTTTTTT. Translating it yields CASSPWDRVEEKLFF.

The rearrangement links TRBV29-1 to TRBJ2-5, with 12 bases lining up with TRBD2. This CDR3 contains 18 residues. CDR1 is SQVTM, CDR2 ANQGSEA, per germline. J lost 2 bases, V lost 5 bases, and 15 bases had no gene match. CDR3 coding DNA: TGCAGCGTTCTGGAGGCTAGCGGGAGGGCCGGGGCACAAGAGACCCAGTACTTC. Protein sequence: CSVLEASGRAGAQETQYF.

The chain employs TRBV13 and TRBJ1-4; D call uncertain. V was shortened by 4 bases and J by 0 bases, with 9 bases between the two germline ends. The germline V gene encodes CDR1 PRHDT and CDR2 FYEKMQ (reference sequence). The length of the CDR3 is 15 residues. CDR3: CASSSGRATNEKLFF. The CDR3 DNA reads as TGTGCCAGCAGCTCTGGACGTGCAACTAATGAAAAACTGTTTTTT.

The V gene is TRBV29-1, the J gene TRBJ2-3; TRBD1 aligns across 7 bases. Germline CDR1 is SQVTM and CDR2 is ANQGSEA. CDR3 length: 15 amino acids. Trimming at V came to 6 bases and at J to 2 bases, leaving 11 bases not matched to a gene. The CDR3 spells CSVDGQEEVTDTQYF. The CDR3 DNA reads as TGCAGCGTCGACGGACAGGAGGAGGTCACAGATACGCAGTATTTT.

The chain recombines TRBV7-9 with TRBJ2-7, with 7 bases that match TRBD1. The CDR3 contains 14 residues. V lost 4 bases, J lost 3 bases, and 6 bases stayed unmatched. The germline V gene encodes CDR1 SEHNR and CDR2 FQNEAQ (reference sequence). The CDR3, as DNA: TGTGCCAGCAGCTCCCGGGACAGACTCTACGAGCAGTACTTC. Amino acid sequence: CASSSRDRLYEQYF. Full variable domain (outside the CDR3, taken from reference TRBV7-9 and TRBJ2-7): DTGVSQNPRHKITKRGQNVTFRCDPISEHNRLYWYRQTLGQGPEFLTYFQNEAQLEKSRLLSDRFSAERPKGSFSTLEIQRTEQGDSAMYLCASSSRDRLYEQYFGPGTRLTVT.

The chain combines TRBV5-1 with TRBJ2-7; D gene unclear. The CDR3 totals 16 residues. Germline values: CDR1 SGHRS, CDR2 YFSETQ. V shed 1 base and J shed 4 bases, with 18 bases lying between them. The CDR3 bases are TGCGCCAGCAGCTTGCACCGGAATCTCTCGGGTTACGAGCAGTACTTC. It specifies CASSLHRNLSGYEQYF.

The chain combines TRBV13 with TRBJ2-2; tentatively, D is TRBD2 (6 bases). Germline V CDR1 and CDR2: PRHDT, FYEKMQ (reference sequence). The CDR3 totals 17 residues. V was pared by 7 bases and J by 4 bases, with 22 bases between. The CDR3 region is CASTYPLTGEGTGELFF. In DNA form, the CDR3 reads TGTGCCAGCACCTACCCCTTGACGGGAGAGGGCACCGGGGAGCTGTTTTTT.

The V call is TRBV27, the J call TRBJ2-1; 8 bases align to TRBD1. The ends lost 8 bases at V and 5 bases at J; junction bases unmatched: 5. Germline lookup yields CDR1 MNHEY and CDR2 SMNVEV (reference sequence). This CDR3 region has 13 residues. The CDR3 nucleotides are TGTGCCAGCGTGGACAGGGCAAACAATGAGCAGTTCTTC. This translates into CASVDRANNEQFF.

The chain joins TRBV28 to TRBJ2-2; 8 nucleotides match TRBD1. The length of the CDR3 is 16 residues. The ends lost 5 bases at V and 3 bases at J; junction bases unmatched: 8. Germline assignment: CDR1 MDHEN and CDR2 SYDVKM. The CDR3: CASSPPDRVDTGELFF. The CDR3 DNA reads TGTGCCAGCAGTCCGCCGGACAGGGTGGACACCGGGGAGCTGTTTTTT.

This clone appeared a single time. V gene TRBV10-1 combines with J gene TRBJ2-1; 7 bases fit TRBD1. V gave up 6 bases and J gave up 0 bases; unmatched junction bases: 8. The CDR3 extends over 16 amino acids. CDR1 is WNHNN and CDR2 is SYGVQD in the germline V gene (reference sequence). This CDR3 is CASSSTGISSYNEQFF. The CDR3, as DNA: TGCGCCAGCAGCTCGACAGGGATTAGCTCCTACAATGAGCAGTTCTTC.

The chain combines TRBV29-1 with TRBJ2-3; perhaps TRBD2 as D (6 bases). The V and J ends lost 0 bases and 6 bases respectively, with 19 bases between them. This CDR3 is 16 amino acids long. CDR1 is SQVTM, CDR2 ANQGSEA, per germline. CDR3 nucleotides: TGCAGCGTTGAAGACCCACAGAGGCGGGATGGGGATACGCAGTATTTT. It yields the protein CSVEDPQRRDGDTQYF.

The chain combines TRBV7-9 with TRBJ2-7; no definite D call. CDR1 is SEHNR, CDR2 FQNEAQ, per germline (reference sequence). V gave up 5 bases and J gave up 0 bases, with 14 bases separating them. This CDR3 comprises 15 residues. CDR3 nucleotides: TGTGCCAGCAGCCCCCTCGAAGTCTACTCCTACGAGCAGTACTTC. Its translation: CASSPLEVYSYEQYF.

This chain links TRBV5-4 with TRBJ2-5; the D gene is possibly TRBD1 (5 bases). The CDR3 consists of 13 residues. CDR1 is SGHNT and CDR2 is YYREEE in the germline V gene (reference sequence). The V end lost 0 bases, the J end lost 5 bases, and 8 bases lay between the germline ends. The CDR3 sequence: CASSLEQAETQYF. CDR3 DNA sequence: TGTGCCAGCAGCTTGGAACAGGCGGAGACCCAGTACTTC.

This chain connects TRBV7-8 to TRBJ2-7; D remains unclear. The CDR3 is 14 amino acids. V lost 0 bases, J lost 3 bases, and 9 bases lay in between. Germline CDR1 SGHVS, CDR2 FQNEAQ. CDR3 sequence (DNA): TGTGCCAGCAGCTTAGCGGGAACATTCTACGAGCAGTACTTC. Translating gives CASSLAGTFYEQYF. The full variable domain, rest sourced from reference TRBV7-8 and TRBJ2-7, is GAGVSQSPRYKVAKRGQDVALRCDPISGHVSLFWYQQALGQGPEFLTYFQNEAQLDKSGLPSDRFFAERPEGSVSTLKIQRTQQEDSAVYLCASSLAGTFYEQYFGPGTRLTVT.

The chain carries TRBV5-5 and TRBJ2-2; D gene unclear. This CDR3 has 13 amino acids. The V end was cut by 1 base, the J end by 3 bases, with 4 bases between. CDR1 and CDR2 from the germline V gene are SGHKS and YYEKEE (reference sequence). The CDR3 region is CASSLTDTGELFF. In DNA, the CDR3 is TGTGCCAGCAGCTTGACAGACACCGGGGAGCTGTTTTTT.

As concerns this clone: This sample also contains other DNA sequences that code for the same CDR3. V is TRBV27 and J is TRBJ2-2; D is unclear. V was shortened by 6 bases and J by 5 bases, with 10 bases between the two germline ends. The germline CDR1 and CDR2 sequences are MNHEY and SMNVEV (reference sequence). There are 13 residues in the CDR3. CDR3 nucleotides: TGTGCCAGCAGCCCGCGAAGGACCGGGGAGCTGTTTTTT. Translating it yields CASSPRRTGELFF.

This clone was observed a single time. The CDR3 reads CATGTGPYEQYF. In nucleotides, the CDR3 is TGTGCCACAGGGACAGGACCCTACGAGCAGTACTTC. The chain couples TRBV27 to TRBJ2-7, with 8 bases identical to TRBD1. This CDR3 has 12 amino acids. In germline, CDR1 is MNHEY, CDR2 SMNVEV (reference sequence). The junction had 4 bases not matched to a gene; V was cut back by 10 bases and J by 2 bases.

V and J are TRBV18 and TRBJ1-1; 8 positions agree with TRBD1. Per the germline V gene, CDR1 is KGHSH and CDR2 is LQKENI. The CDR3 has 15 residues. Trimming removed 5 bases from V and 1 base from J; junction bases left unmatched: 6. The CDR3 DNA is TGTGCCAGCTCAGCTACAGGGGGGAGGAACACTGAAGCTTTCTTT. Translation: CASSATGGRNTEAFF.

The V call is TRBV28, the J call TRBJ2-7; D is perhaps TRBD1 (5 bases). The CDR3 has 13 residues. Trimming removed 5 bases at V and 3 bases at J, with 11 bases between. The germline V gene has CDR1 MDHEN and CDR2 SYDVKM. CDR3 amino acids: CASSEAGLYEQYF. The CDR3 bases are TGTGCCAGCAGTGAGGCAGGGCTCTACGAGCAGTACTTC.

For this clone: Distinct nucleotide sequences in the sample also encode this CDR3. The CDR3 DNA is TGTGCCAGCAGCTTGGGGACTAGCGGCTACAATGAGCAGTTCTTC. Translated, it gives CASSLGTSGYNEQFF. This chain links TRBV11-2 with TRBJ2-1; 11 nucleotides align to TRBD2. From germline, CDR1 is SGHAT and CDR2 FQNNGV. The CDR3 loop spans 15 amino acids. Trimming cost V 3 bases and J 3 bases; bases outside gene matches: 1.

Here the CDR3 reads CASSPRQGAQYF. DNA for the CDR3: TGTGCCAGCAGTCCCCGACAGGGGGCCCAGTACTTC. V is TRBV6-5 and J is TRBJ2-5; 9 nucleotides agree with TRBD1. V trimming: 5 bases; J trimming: 9 bases; junction bases outside the gene matches: 4. CDR1 is MNHEY, CDR2 SVGAGI, per germline. The CDR3 is made up of 12 amino acids.

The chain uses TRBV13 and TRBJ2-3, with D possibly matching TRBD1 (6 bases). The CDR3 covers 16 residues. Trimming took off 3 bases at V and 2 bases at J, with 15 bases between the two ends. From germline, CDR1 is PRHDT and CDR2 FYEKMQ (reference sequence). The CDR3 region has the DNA TGTGCCAGCAGCTTCGCGGACAGAAAAATCACAGATACGCAGTATTTT. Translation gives CASSFADRKITDTQYF.

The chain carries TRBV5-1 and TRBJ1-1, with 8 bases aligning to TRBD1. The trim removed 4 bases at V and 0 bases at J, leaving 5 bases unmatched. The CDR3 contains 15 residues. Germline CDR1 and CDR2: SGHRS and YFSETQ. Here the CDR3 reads CASSERQGMNTEAFF. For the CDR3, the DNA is TGCGCCAGCAGCGAAAGACAGGGGATGAACACTGAAGCTTTCTTT.